One sample yielded the 12 T cell receptor beta chains listed below, sequenced in a study of shared clonotypes between healthy human individuals. Data came from immunoSEQ multiplex PCR; TCRdb stores just in-frame clones and leaves some out. The sample records about 960,000 clones, about 80% being singletons. Sequenced: memory CD4+ T cells sorted from blood. Subset noted: CD45RA-negative fraction. Receptors originate from a man aged 18 to 30 in good health.

This clone has only a few counts. The chain has TRBV4-1 and TRBJ1-5; 8 nucleotides align to TRBD1. The CDR3 consists of 15 residues. V shed 1 base and J 6 bases; nucleotides not matched to a gene: 5. Germline-derived CDR1 and CDR2 are MGHRA and YSYEKL. The CDR3 loop reads CASSQATGVVQPQHF. The CDR3 DNA reads TGCGCCAGCAGCCAAGCGACAGGGGTTGTTCAGCCCCAGCATTTT.

The V call is TRBV19, the J call TRBJ1-1; 9 bases are a match to TRBD1. J gave up 8 bases and V 2 bases, and 18 bases lay outside the gene matches. Looked up from germline, CDR1 is LNHDA and CDR2 is SQIVND (reference sequence). This CDR3 has 18 amino acids. CDR3 sequence (DNA): TGTGCCAGTAGTATATGGACAGGGGCCTCCCTTGCCCCCTTCGAAGCTTTCTTT. Translating it yields CASSIWTGASLAPFEAFF.

This clone is a singleton in its sample. V is TRBV6-4 and J is TRBJ2-7; 11 positions agree with TRBD2. The CDR3 runs 15 residues. V was pared by 4 bases and J by 3 bases, with 5 bases of the junction left unmatched. The germline CDR1 and CDR2 sequences are MRHNA and SNTAGT. The CDR3 DNA follows: TGTGCCAGCAGTGTTGGGACTAGCGGAATCTACGAGCAGTACTTC. It codes for CASSVGTSGIYEQYF.

This chain links TRBV30 with TRBJ2-3; TRBD2 matches 16 bases. Trimming removed 6 bases from V and 9 bases from J; junction bases left unmatched: 18. This CDR3 has 18 amino acids. The germline CDR1 and CDR2 sequences are GTSNPN and SVGIG (reference sequence). Written as DNA, the CDR3 is TGTGCCTGTGGGTTCGACAGGGCCGGGACTAGCGGGAGGGGGACGCAGTATTTT. Its protein is CACGFDRAGTSGRGTQYF. Based on the CDR3 plus reference TRBV30 and TRBJ2-3, the full variable domain is SQTIHQWPATLVQPVGSPLSLECTVEGTSNPNLYWYRQAAGRGLQLLFYSVGIGQISSEVPQNLSASRPQDRQFILSSKKLLLSDSGFYLCACGFDRAGTSGRGTQYFGPGTRLTVL.

The rearrangement links TRBV10-3 to TRBJ1-2; tentative D call: TRBD1 (5 bases). The CDR3 has 13 residues. Trimming took 2 bases from V and 8 from J, leaving 12 bases between them. In germline, CDR1 is ENHRY, CDR2 SYGVKD. CDR3 sequence reads: CAISEGTEIGYTF. The CDR3 coding sequence is TGTGCCATCAGTGAGGGGACGGAGATAGGCTACACCTTC.

The CDR3 region has the DNA TGTGCCAGCTCACCGAACAACTATGGGGTGTCTGGAAACACCATATATTTT. Its protein product is CASSPNNYGVSGNTIYF. The chain links TRBV18 to TRBJ1-3; no firm D call. Trimming removed 3 bases at V and 1 base at J, with 16 bases between. The CDR3 loop spans 17 amino acids. CDR1 and CDR2 from the germline V gene are KGHSH and LQKENI.

The CDR3 loop reads CAWSGLGSNQPQHF. The CDR3 nucleotides read TGTGCCTGGAGTGGCTTAGGTAGCAATCAGCCCCAGCATTTT. This rearrangement joins TRBV30 to TRBJ1-5; D is ambiguous. The CDR3 contains 14 residues. Germline values: CDR1 GTSNPN, CDR2 SVGIG (reference sequence). Trimming removed 1 base from V and 0 bases from J, with 7 bases in between.

This rearrangement joins TRBV28 to TRBJ1-2, with D unresolved. The CDR3 sequence is 16 residues long. Between the trimmed V and J ends, which lost 3 bases and 0 bases, there was a span of 14 bases. Germline CDR1 and CDR2: MDHEN and SYDVKM. CDR3 sequence (DNA): TGTGCCAGCAGTTTGCGGCCCCGCCCCTCTAACTATGGCTACACCTTC. Its translation is CASSLRPRPSNYGYTF.

The V gene is TRBV2, the J gene TRBJ2-5; possibly TRBD2 for D (6 bases). CDR1 is SNHLY, CDR2 FYNNEI, per germline. V dropped 3 bases and J dropped 3 bases, with 14 bases sitting between them. This CDR3 spans 15 amino acids. CDR3 nucleotide sequence: TGTGCCAGCAGTGACGGCGCGGGGAAGGAAGAGACCCAGTACTTC. Its translation: CASSDGAGKEETQYF.

The rearrangement links TRBV29-1 to TRBJ1-1, with D unclear. The CDR3 covers 12 residues. V dropped 4 bases and J dropped 5 bases, with 11 bases sitting between them. Germline V CDR1 and CDR2: SQVTM, ANQGSEA. The chain's CDR3 is CSVGAGRTEAFF. The CDR3 region has the DNA TGCAGCGTTGGAGCAGGTAGAACTGAAGCTTTCTTT.

In regard to this clone: This may come from a read error, since a much larger clone is one base off. The CDR3 here is CASSLGGYQPQHF. DNA of the CDR3: TGTGCCAGCAGTTTAGGGGGTTATCAGCCCCAGCATTTT. This chain links TRBV27 with TRBJ1-5, with D perhaps TRBD1 (5 bases). The germline V gene has CDR1 MNHEY and CDR2 SMNVEV (reference sequence). V lost 2 bases, J lost 5 bases, and 7 bases lay in between. This CDR3 region has 13 residues.

V gene TRBV2 combines with J gene TRBJ2-7; TRBD2 matches at 7 bases. Germline V gene sequence: CDR1 SNHLY, CDR2 FYNNEI. The CDR3 loop spans 14 amino acids. The V segment lost 4 bases and the J segment 4 bases; nucleotides outside the gene matches: 7. CDR3 sequence (DNA): TGTGCCAGCAGTGCCGGACGCGGGGGTTACGAGCAGTACTTC. This codes for CASSAGRGGYEQYF.